This T cell receptor beta chain was sequenced during a study of regulatory dendritic cells for organ transplantation. This clone is a singleton in its sample. The target antigen is unknown. Only in-frame clones appear in the TCRdb table, and some are missing; sequencing was by immunoSEQ multiplex PCR. The sample contains almost 30,000 clones, over 75% of which appear only once. General observations from the study: Memory CD8+ clonal expansion seemed more limited with regulatory than mature dendritic cells. Memory T cells were less diverse than naive, with memory CD8+ most oligoclonal. Of resting T cell subsets, memory CD8+ had the most alloreactive clonotypes. Alloreactive memory CD8+ T cell pools varied considerably between individuals.

CDR1 is SGHTA and CDR2 is FQGNSA in the germline V gene. V lost 5 bases and J 6 bases, leaving 6 bases between the germline ends. The CDR3 length is 11 residues. This receptor was identified in a human donor in good health. Sequencing was performed on memory CD4+ T cells from blood. Subset specified: CD45RO+ memory T cells. The chain couples TRBV7-2 to TRBJ2-3; possible D gene TRBD1, 5 bases. CDR3 sequence: CASSQGDTQYF. In nucleotides, the CDR3 is TGTGCCAGCAGCCAGGGTGATACGCAGTATTTT.